Ten or more counts support the clone carrying this T cell receptor (beta chain). Its antigen is as yet unknown. Synthesis of cDNA was performed by 5'RACE using 10-nucleotide random UMIs. Per sequencing run, 15-18 subjects together gave over 170 million TCR-beta sequences. One entry per CDR3 protein, called by TCRdb with MiXCR from the 5' RACE reads. Of 25,000 or so distinct CDR3 sequences listed, around 10% are singletons. The controls, all healthy individuals, were blood bank volunteers in Maryland, USA. This record comes from a study of neurological immune-mediated disorders. Notes on the study in general: It was HTLV-1-associated myelopathy that showed the most TCR clonal expansion, while multiple sclerosis showed the least, falling below healthy controls.

Trimming removed 0 bases from V and 0 bases from J, with 20 bases in between. This CDR3 spans 19 amino acids. From germline, CDR1 is SGHDT and CDR2 YYEEEE. The rearrangement joins TRBV5-6 to TRBJ2-3, with D possibly TRBD1 on 5 matching bases. What was sequenced was PBMCs. This clonotype originated in a man aged 60 to 75 in good health. In nucleotides, the CDR3 is TGTGCCAGCAGCTTGGAGAGACAGCGCTTAAGCCATAGCACAGATACGCAGTATTTT. Protein sequence: CASSLERQRLSHSTDTQYF.